This is a list of T cell receptor beta chains from one sample in a study of a mutant IDH1 vaccine in newly diagnosed glioma. These TCRs are of unknown antigen specificity. Using immunoSEQ multiplex PCR, the repertoire was profiled, and TCRdb retains in-frame clones only, with some absent. The profile shows tens of thousands of clones, around 82% of them singletons. This sample comprised PBMCs, obtained from a glioma patient whose treatment included an IDH1 peptide vaccine. The receptor source for this set is a woman aged 18-35 years with glioma. Some clones in this sample may be carry-over from other donors' samples. The CDR3 runs from the conserved cysteine through the conserved F or W. A D gene is named only where the DNA matches it firmly. Size is omitted from some rows. Given values are once, few, many or a class for expanded clones.

clone_size j_call v_call cdr3_length d_call cdr3_aa cdr3_nt
- TRBJ1-1 TRBV28 11 - CASTLGTEAFF TGTGCCAGCACCCTCGGAACTGAAGCTTTCTTT
few TRBJ2-5 TRBV5-1 13 - CASSLGGVETQYF TGCGCCAGCAGCTTGGGTGGTGTAGAGACCCAGTACTTC
- TRBJ2-5 TRBV9 16 - CASSVGRGKGGETQYF TGTGCCAGCAGCGTAGGGAGAGGGAAAGGGGGTGAGACCCAGTACTTC
- TRBJ2-1 TRBV29-1 15 TRBD2 CSVEGTSGLYNEQFF TGCAGCGTTGAGGGGACTAGCGGGCTCTACAATGAGCAGTTCTTC
- TRBJ2-7 TRBV20-1 11 TRBD1 CSARGTGEQYF TGCAGTGCTAGGGGGACAGGGGAGCAGTACTTC
- TRBJ2-5 TRBV6-5 15 - CASSYGPALRETQYF TGTGCCAGCAGTTACGGTCCAGCGTTACGAGAGACCCAGTACTTC
once TRBJ1-2 TRBV7-9 16 - CASSLVRDRPGGGYTF TGTGCCAGCAGCTTAGTCCGAGACAGGCCCGGCGGGGGCTACACCTTC
- TRBJ1-2 TRBV19 15 - CASNMAGRANYGYTF TGTGCCAGTAATATGGCAGGACGCGCTAACTATGGCTACACCTTC
once TRBJ2-7 TRBV25-1 15 TRBD1 CASSPDRGSLDEQYF TGTGCCAGCAGTCCGGACAGGGGAAGTCTGGACGAGCAGTACTTC
- TRBJ2-5 TRBV5-4 15 TRBD1 CASSSLRQGRETQYF TGTGCCAGCAGCTCGCTAAGACAGGGGAGGGAGACCCAGTACTTC
- TRBJ2-5 TRBV13 14 TRBD2 CASSEAGVSETQYF TGTGCCAGTTCAGAGGCGGGAGTGTCAGAGACCCAGTACTTC
once TRBJ2-2 TRBV5-1 14 - CASSRLRNTGELFF TGCGCCAGCAGCCGTCTACGGAACACCGGGGAGCTGTTTTTT
- TRBJ2-5 TRBV25-1 15 - CASSDPTGTQETQYF TGTGCCAGCAGTGACCCAACAGGGACCCAAGAGACCCAGTACTTC
- TRBJ2-7 TRBV2 14 TRBD1 CASNDRQGGYEQYF TGTGCCAGCAACGACCGACAGGGGGGGTACGAGCAGTACTTC
few TRBJ1-5 TRBV18 16 - CASSLGGAYSNQPQHF TGTGCCAGCTCCTTAGGGGGGGCTTATAGCAATCAGCCCCAGCATTTT
- TRBJ2-5 TRBV4-3 14 - CASSQDHLSETQYF TGCGCCAGCAGCCAAGATCACCTGTCAGAGACCCAGTACTTC
- TRBJ1-1 TRBV4-1 14 - CASSASGANTEAFF TGCGCCAGCAGCGCCTCGGGGGCGAACACTGAAGCTTTCTTT
- TRBJ2-1 TRBV6-1 13 TRBD1 CASSEGQGVWQFF TGTGCCAGCAGTGAAGGACAGGGAGTGTGGCAGTTCTTC
- TRBJ2-7 TRBV27 16 - CASSLLRRRGTYEQYF TGTGCCAGCAGTTTATTAAGGCGGAGGGGGACCTACGAGCAGTACTTC
- TRBJ1-6 TRBV29-1 13 TRBD1 CSVRDRMDSPLHF TGCAGCGTAAGGGACAGAATGGATTCACCCCTCCACTTT
- TRBJ1-1 TRBV5-4 17 - CASSLAIGAGKNTEAFF TGTGCCAGCAGCTTGGCTATAGGGGCAGGGAAAAACACTGAAGCTTTCTTT
once TRBJ2-3 TRBV19 17 - CASSIGPPWAHTDTQYF TGTGCCAGTAGTATAGGCCCTCCCTGGGCCCACACAGATACGCAGTATTTT
once TRBJ1-5 TRBV6-1 15 - CASSHIDPSNQPQHF TGTGCCAGCAGTCATATAGACCCTAGCAATCAGCCCCAGCATTTT
- TRBJ1-1 TRBV5-4 14 - CASTPGGHLREAFF TGTGCCAGCACCCCGGGGGGGCACCTCCGGGAAGCTTTCTTT
- TRBJ1-5 TRBV7-2 13 - CASSTPPAQPQHF TGTGCCAGCAGCACCCCGCCGGCTCAGCCCCAGCATTTT
- TRBJ1-2 TRBV19 13 - CASSHGQNYGYTF TGTGCCAGTAGCCACGGACAAAACTATGGCTACACCTTC
- TRBJ1-1 TRBV18 15 - CASSPQKGRNTEAFF TGTGCCAGCTCACCCCAAAAGGGACGGAACACTGAAGCTTTCTTT
- TRBJ2-7 TRBV10-1 15 - CASSPPDSISYEQYF TGCGCCAGCAGTCCCCCGGACAGTATATCCTACGAGCAGTACTTC
once TRBJ2-7 TRBV5-4 14 - CASSLAGGSYEQYF TGTGCCAGCAGCTTGGCCGGCGGTTCCTACGAGCAGTACTTC
- TRBJ1-2 TRBV9 14 - CASSVDSSNYGYTF TGTGCCAGCAGCGTAGACAGCAGCAACTATGGCTACACCTTC
- TRBJ2-1 TRBV13 15 - CASSLTGAAYNEQFF TGTGCCAGCAGCTTAACGGGTGCGGCCTACAATGAGCAGTTCTTC
- TRBJ2-3 TRBV30 15 TRBD2 CAWSPLATRADTQYF TGTGCCTGGAGTCCACTAGCGACTAGGGCAGATACGCAGTATTTT
- TRBJ1-5 TRBV29-1 15 - CSVAGGSGGDQPQHF TGCAGCGTTGCAGGTGGATCGGGCGGGGATCAGCCCCAGCATTTT
- TRBJ2-5 TRBV7-6 11 - CASSSQETQYF TGTGCCAGCAGCTCCCAAGAGACCCAGTACTTC
- TRBJ1-1 TRBV29-1 12 - CSVRAANTEAFF TGCAGCGTTCGGGCGGCGAACACTGAAGCTTTCTTT
- TRBJ1-1 TRBV5-8 15 TRBD1 CASSPPDRVNTEAFF TGTGCCAGCAGCCCTCCGGACAGGGTGAACACTGAAGCTTTCTTT
- TRBJ1-4 TRBV10-1 15 TRBD1 CASSVTGEGSEKLFF TGCGCCAGCAGTGTAACAGGGGAGGGTTCGGAAAAACTGTTTTTT
- TRBJ1-4 TRBV7-9 14 - CASSLGGLNEKLFF TGTGCCAGCAGCTTAGGAGGACTGAATGAAAAACTGTTTTTT
- TRBJ1-1 TRBV19 12 - CASNWWNTEAFF TGTGCCAGTAACTGGTGGAACACTGAAGCTTTCTTT
- TRBJ2-7 TRBV5-1 15 TRBD2 CASSLLAGGPYEQYF TGCGCCAGCAGCTTACTAGCGGGAGGGCCCTACGAGCAGTACTTC
- TRBJ2-7 TRBV4-3 16 - CASSQGVVTGNYEQYF TGCGCCAGCAGCCAAGGTGTGGTTACAGGGAACTACGAGCAGTACTTC
- TRBJ2-1 TRBV2 16 - CASGLLRGGAYNEQFF TGTGCCAGCGGTCTCCTTCGGGGTGGGGCCTACAATGAGCAGTTCTTC
few TRBJ2-7 TRBV2 10 - CASSGYEQYF TGTGCCAGCAGTGGCTACGAGCAGTACTTC
- TRBJ2-1 TRBV7-6 13 TRBD1 CASSPGQVNEQFF TGTGCCAGCAGCCCTGGACAGGTCAATGAGCAGTTCTTC
- TRBJ1-2 TRBV5-6 18 - CASSLRPVRGLNNYGYTF TGTGCCAGCAGCTTGCGTCCGGTCAGGGGATTGAATAACTATGGCTACACCTTC
- TRBJ1-3 TRBV7-9 12 - CASSFPGNTIYF TGTGCCAGCAGCTTCCCGGGAAACACCATATATTTT
- TRBJ1-6 TRBV27 17 TRBD1 CASSLSGQGARNSPLHF TGTGCCAGCAGTTTATCCGGACAGGGGGCGCGTAATTCACCCCTCCACTTT
- TRBJ2-1 TRBV19 13 - CASRPLAHNEQFF TGTGCCAGTAGACCGCTAGCACACAATGAGCAGTTCTTC
- TRBJ1-6 TRBV27 16 TRBD1 CASSLTAGQGNSPLHF TGTGCCAGCAGTTTAACAGCGGGACAGGGCAATTCACCCCTCCACTTT
- TRBJ2-7 TRBV27 13 - CASSSRTEDEQYF TGTGCCAGCAGCTCCAGGACTGAGGACGAGCAGTACTTC
few TRBJ2-5 TRBV5-1 16 - CASSLAPRTAGETQYF TGCGCCAGCAGCTTGGCCCCCAGGACGGCCGGCGAGACCCAGTACTTC
- TRBJ1-1 TRBV19 16 TRBD1 CASSENYGGQTGMTFF TGTGCCAGTAGTGAAAACTACGGGGGGCAGACAGGGATGACTTTCTTT
- TRBJ1-1 TRBV7-9 14 - CASSLGPGNTEAFF TGTGCCAGCAGCTTAGGTCCGGGAAACACTGAAGCTTTCTTT
- TRBJ1-2 TRBV6-5 16 TRBD1 CASSYSTGEGNYGYTF TGTGCCAGCAGTTACTCGACAGGGGAGGGGAACTATGGCTACACCTTC